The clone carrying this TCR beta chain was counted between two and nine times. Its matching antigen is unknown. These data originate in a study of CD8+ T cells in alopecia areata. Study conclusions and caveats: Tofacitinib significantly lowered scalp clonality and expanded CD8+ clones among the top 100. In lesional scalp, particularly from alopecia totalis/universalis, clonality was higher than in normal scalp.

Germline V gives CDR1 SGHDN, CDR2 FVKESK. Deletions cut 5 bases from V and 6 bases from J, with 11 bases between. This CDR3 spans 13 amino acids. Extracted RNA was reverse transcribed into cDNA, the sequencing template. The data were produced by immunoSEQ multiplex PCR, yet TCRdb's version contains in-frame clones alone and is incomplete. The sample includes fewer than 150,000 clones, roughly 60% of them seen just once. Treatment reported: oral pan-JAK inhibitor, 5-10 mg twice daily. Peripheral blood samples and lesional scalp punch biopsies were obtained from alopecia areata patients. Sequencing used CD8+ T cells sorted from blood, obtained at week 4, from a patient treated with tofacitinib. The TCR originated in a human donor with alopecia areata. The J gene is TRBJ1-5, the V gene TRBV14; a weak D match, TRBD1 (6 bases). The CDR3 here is CASSMLRGQPQHF. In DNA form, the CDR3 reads TGTGCCAGCAGCATGCTCAGGGGTCAGCCCCAGCATTTT.